The next 19 T cell receptor beta chains were all read from a single sample in a study of neoadjuvant nivolumab and ipilimumab in lung cancer. Some clones are missing from TCRdb's copy, which holds only in-frame ones; the method was immunoSEQ multiplex PCR. The sample records 44,000 or so clones, approximately 90% being singletons. Material: blood, obtained before neoadjuvant nivolumab, alone or with ipilimumab. The receptors originated from an adult with non-small cell lung cancer. Some clones in this sample may be carry-over from other donors' samples.

V gene TRBV6-5 combines with J gene TRBJ1-2; no clear D gene. The CDR3 runs 14 residues. V lost 5 bases and J lost 6, with 16 bases in between. Germline-derived CDR1 and CDR2 are MNHEY and SVGAGI. CDR3 in amino acids: CASSRPDGRNGYTF. CDR3 nucleotide sequence: TGTGCCAGCAGTCGCCCGGACGGTCGAAATGGCTACACCTTC.

The J gene is TRBJ1-2, the V gene TRBV6-1; D is undetermined. Germline V gene sequence: CDR1 MNHNS, CDR2 SASEGT. This CDR3 has 14 amino acids. The V end was cut by 7 bases, the J end by 9 bases, with 21 bases between. CDR3 nucleotides: TGTGCCAGCATTGGCTTGGTCCCCAAGATGCGCTACACCTTC. Translated, it gives CASIGLVPKMRYTF.

This clone was detected only a few times. This chain links TRBV18 with TRBJ1-5, with a possible D match to TRBD1 (5 bases). This CDR3 region has 18 residues. CDR1 and CDR2 (germline): KGHSH, LQKENI. Trimming shortened V by 2 bases and J by 3 bases, and 20 bases separated the two germline ends. The CDR3 bases are TGTGCCAGCTCACCAGCCCCCTCCGGGACGGCGAACAATCAGCCCCAGCATTTT. Its translation is CASSPAPSGTANNQPQHF.

DNA for the CDR3: TGTGCCAGCAGCCCGAGGACAGGCAACTATGGCTACACCTTC. It yields the protein CASSPRTGNYGYTF. The chain is built from TRBV7-9 and TRBJ1-2, with TRBD1 identical over 7 bases. The CDR3 covers 14 residues. CDR1 and CDR2 (germline): SEHNR, FQNEAQ (reference sequence). Trimming cost V 5 bases and J 2 bases; bases outside gene matches: 5.

The rearrangement uses TRBV11-3 and TRBJ2-7, with 7 bases lining up with TRBD2. Germline CDR1 SGHNT, CDR2 YENEEA. V lost 5 bases and J lost 5; bases outside the gene matches: 12. CDR3 length: 15 residues. The chain's CDR3 is CASSRGGLASHEQYF. Written as DNA, the CDR3 is TGTGCCAGCAGCAGGGGAGGGCTAGCGAGCCACGAGCAGTACTTC.

The rearrangement links TRBV19 to TRBJ1-1, with D perhaps matching TRBD1 (5 bases). CDR3 length equals 12 residues. Germline CDR1 LNHDA, CDR2 SQIVND (reference sequence). Trimming shortened V by 10 bases and J by 0 bases, and 9 bases separated the two germline ends. The DNA for the CDR3 is TGTGCCACTAAAGGGGTGAACACTGAAGCTTTCTTT. The encoded protein is CATKGVNTEAFF.

The chain combines TRBV5-1 with TRBJ2-3; no clear D. Trimming removed 0 bases at V and 0 bases at J, with 8 bases between. Germline V gene data show CDR1 as SGHRS and CDR2 as YFSETQ. This CDR3 region has 15 residues. CDR3 in amino acids: CASSLALGSTDTQYF. The CDR3 bases are TGCGCCAGCAGCTTGGCTTTAGGCAGCACAGATACGCAGTATTTT.

V is TRBV11-2 and J is TRBJ2-1; 11 nucleotides line up with TRBD2. The CDR3 extends over 16 amino acids. Germline V gives CDR1 SGHAT, CDR2 FQNNGV. V trimming: 6 bases; J trimming: 7 bases; junction bases outside the gene matches: 11. The CDR3 loop is CASSRAPGLAANEQFF. DNA for the CDR3: TGTGCCAGCAGTCGAGCACCGGGACTAGCGGCGAATGAGCAGTTCTTC.

This chain links TRBV7-2 with TRBJ2-1; no reliable D call. V dropped 6 bases and J dropped 0 bases, with 12 bases sitting between them. This CDR3 is built from 15 residues. Per the germline V gene, CDR1 is SGHTA and CDR2 is FQGNSA. The CDR3, as DNA: TGTGCCAGCAGGTCCTCGGCCAGCTCCTACAATGAGCAGTTCTTC. Its translation is CASRSSASSYNEQFF.

V is TRBV15 and J is TRBJ1-1, with 11 bases identical to TRBD1. The junction had 6 bases not matched to a gene; V was cut back by 2 bases and J by 4 bases. CDR3 length: 16 amino acids. Germline assignment: CDR1 LNHNV and CDR2 YYDKDF (reference sequence). CDR3 sequence reads: CATSRRTGTGGTEAFF. DNA of the CDR3: TGTGCCACCAGCAGAAGAACCGGGACAGGGGGCACTGAAGCTTTCTTT.

The chain has TRBV5-6 and TRBJ2-5; possible D gene TRBD2, 6 bases. The ends were cut back, 0 bases at V and 4 bases at J, with 7 bases in the middle. This CDR3 region has 13 residues. CDR1 is SGHDT and CDR2 is YYEEEE in the germline V gene. The CDR3 spells CASSLVGGETQYF. DNA of the CDR3: TGTGCCAGCAGCTTGGTCGGGGGAGAGACCCAGTACTTC.

The V gene is TRBV5-6, the J gene TRBJ2-5; 15 bases align to TRBD2. Germline lookup yields CDR1 SGHDT and CDR2 YYEEEE. The CDR3 totals 17 residues. The junction had 6 bases not matched to a gene; V was cut back by 2 bases and J by 4 bases. Here the CDR3 DNA reads TGTGCCAGCAGCTTAGGACTAGCGGGAGGGCATGGAGAGACCCAGTACTTC. This translates into CASSLGLAGGHGETQYF.

V is TRBV7-2 and J is TRBJ1-1; possibly TRBD1 for D (6 bases). This CDR3 contains 14 residues. Germline V gene sequence: CDR1 SGHTA, CDR2 FQGNSA. The V end was cut by 4 bases, the J end by 4 bases, with 13 bases between. The chain's CDR3 is CASSSQGSATEAFF. In DNA, the CDR3 is TGTGCCAGCAGCTCCCAGGGGAGCGCCACTGAAGCTTTCTTT.

The chain combines TRBV30 with TRBJ2-3; D possibly corresponds to TRBD2 (5 bases). The V gene lost 5 bases and the J gene lost 2 bases, with 8 bases spanning the gap. The length of the CDR3 is 12 residues. CDR1 is GTSNPN, CDR2 SVGIG, per germline (reference sequence). The CDR3 DNA reads as TGTGCCTGGGCCGGGGACACAGATACGCAGTATTTT. Its protein is CAWAGDTDTQYF.

The chain recombines TRBV28 with TRBJ2-3; TRBD2 matches at 12 bases. Germline CDR1 MDHEN, CDR2 SYDVKM. V was clipped by 4 bases and J by 2 bases; unmatched bases: 4. This CDR3 spans 16 amino acids. CDR3 region: CASSSSGRAATDTQYF. The CDR3 DNA reads TGTGCCAGCAGTTCTAGCGGGAGGGCCGCCACAGATACGCAGTATTTT.

The rearrangement uses TRBV7-9 and TRBJ1-5; D is unresolved. CDR3 length equals 12 residues. The germline V gene encodes CDR1 SEHNR and CDR2 FQNEAQ (reference sequence). V was clipped by 3 bases and J by 3 bases, with 3 bases between them. CDR3 protein: CASSFNNQPQHF. CDR3 sequence (DNA): TGTGCCAGCAGCTTCAACAATCAGCCCCAGCATTTT.

The chain links TRBV29-1 to TRBJ2-5; D remains ambiguous. Germline assignment: CDR1 SQVTM and CDR2 ANQGSEA. The CDR3 extends over 13 amino acids. V lost 4 bases and J 0 bases, leaving 9 bases between the germline ends. CDR3: CSVGQSYQETQYF. The CDR3 DNA sequence: TGCAGCGTTGGTCAATCGTACCAAGAGACCCAGTACTTC.

V and J are TRBV5-6 and TRBJ2-7; D is unresolved. The V gene lost 0 bases and the J gene lost 0 bases, with 13 bases spanning the gap. The CDR3 length is 16 residues. The germline gives CDR1 SGHDT, CDR2 YYEEEE. DNA for the CDR3: TGTGCCAGCAGCTTGGGACCGTCCCTGAGCTCCTACGAGCAGTACTTC. Protein: CASSLGPSLSSYEQYF.

The V call is TRBV5-4, the J call TRBJ2-7; 7 bases match TRBD1. Germline lookup yields CDR1 SGHNT and CDR2 YYREEE (reference sequence). CDR3 length: 14 amino acids. V was clipped by 2 bases and J by 0 bases; unmatched bases: 2. CDR3 residues: CASSFRTGSYEQYF. CDR3 coding DNA: TGTGCCAGCAGCTTCCGGACAGGCTCCTACGAGCAGTACTTC.